The source of this TCR beta chain is a study of control samples from healthy donors and cancer patients. CDR3 size: 15 residues. Germline V gives CDR1 SGHAT, CDR2 FQNNGV. V lost 1 base and J 0 bases, leaving 10 bases between the germline ends. Repertoires were generated with immunoSEQ multiplex PCR, while TCRdb's copy carries only in-frame clones and drops some. The repertoire holds 150,000 to 200,000 clones, with 91% as singletons. This sequence joins TRBV11-2 and TRBJ2-7, with a weak D call TRBD1 (5 bases). This TCR was recovered from a woman in her twenties or thirties in good health. Sequencing was carried out using blood. The CDR3 protein is CASSLGQGLSYEQYF. CDR3 DNA sequence: TGTGCCAGCAGCTTAGGCCAGGGCCTCTCCTACGAGCAGTACTTC.